The clone carrying this T cell receptor beta chain was counted ten times or more. Its antigen remains unidentified. The sample belongs to a study of T cell repertoires in cytomegalovirus infection. Study-wide background: Shared public TCR beta signatures pointed to both CMV infection and a matching HLA type.

Study conclusions and caveats: The study found HLA-C-restricted CMV-specific TCR beta clonotypes dominating the ex vivo response.

CDR3 length: 16 amino acids. CDR1 is SGHTA, CDR2 FQGNSA, per germline. Trimming took 7 bases from V and 4 from J, leaving 21 bases between them. TCRdb itself ran the reads through MiXCR, one entry per CDR3 protein. Of about 500,000 distinct CDR3 sequences in the sample, about 33% were seen once. The input for sequencing was cultured PBMCs, taken from culture after CMV antigen stimulation. This TCR derives from a human donor in good health (CMV status not recorded). Some clones in this sample may be carry-over from other donors' samples. The chain combines TRBV7-2 with TRBJ2-3, with a possible D match to TRBD2 (5 bases). CDR3 in amino acids: CASTSSGPSNADTQYF. CDR3 bases: TGTGCCAGCACCTCCTCTGGGCCTAGCAATGCAGATACGCAGTATTTT.